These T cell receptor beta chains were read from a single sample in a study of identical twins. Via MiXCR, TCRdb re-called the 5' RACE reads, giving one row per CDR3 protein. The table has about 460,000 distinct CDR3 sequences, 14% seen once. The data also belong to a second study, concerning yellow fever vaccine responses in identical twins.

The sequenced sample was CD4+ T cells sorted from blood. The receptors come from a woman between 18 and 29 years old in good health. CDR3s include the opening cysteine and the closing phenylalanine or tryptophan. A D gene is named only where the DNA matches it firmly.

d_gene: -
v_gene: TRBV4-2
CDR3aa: CASSQPTGELFF

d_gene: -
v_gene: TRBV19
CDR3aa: CASSYQLLRTDTQYF

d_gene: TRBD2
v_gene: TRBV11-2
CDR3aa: CASSRTSSGYEQYF

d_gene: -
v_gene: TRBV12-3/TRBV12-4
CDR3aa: CASSLNGRDGGYTF

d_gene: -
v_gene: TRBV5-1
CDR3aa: CASSLDGIGYEQYF

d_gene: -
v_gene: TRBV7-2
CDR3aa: CASSLGPLVAKNIQYF

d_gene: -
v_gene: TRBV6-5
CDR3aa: CASISGDTQYF

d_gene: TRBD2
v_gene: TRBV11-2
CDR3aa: CASSLVWPSGGAEDTQYF

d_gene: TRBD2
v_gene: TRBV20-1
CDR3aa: CSARGGTSPDTQYF

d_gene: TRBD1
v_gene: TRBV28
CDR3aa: CASSSTGDRVNEQYF

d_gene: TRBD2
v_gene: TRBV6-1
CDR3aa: CASQPWGGRAGETQYF

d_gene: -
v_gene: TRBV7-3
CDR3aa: CASSLIAQMNTGELFF

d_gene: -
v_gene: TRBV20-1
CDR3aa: CSPLTDTQYF

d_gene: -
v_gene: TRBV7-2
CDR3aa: CASSLSPGLSYEQYF

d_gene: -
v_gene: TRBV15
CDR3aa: CATGIQGPDTQYF

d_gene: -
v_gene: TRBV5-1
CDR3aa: CASSPGDSYNEQFF

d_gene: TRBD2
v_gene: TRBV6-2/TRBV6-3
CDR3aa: CASSSGTSGRNEQFF

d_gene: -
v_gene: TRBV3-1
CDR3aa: CASSQDLQFPYEQYF

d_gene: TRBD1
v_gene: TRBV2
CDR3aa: CASRAPDQDRLFF

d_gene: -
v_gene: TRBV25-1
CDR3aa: CASSVGDVGNTIYF